These 13 T cell receptor beta chains were sequenced from one sample in a study of T cell changes during pregnancy in multiple sclerosis. Profiled with immunoSEQ multiplex PCR; TCRdb holds only in-frame clones, not every one. The data show 95,000 to 100,000 clones, just over 90% seen once. The specimen was peripheral blood, collected after pregnancy. The receptors originated from a female donor in good health, enrolled as a control in a pregnancy study.

This chain connects TRBV29-1 to TRBJ2-5, with TRBD2 matching over 7 bases. Germline V gene lookup returns CDR1 SQVTM and CDR2 ANQGSEA. This CDR3 has 12 residues. Unmatched junction bases numbered 5, after V lost 5 bases and J lost 5 bases. CDR3 sequence: CSVPQGGETQYF. CDR3 nucleotides: TGCAGCGTTCCGCAGGGAGGGGAGACCCAGTACTTC. Drawing the rest from reference TRBV29-1 and TRBJ2-5, the complete variable domain is SAVISQKPSRDICQRGTSLTIQCQVDSQVTMMFWYRQQPGQSLTLIATANQGSEATYESGFVIDKFPISRPNLTFSTLTVSNMSPEDSSIYLCSVPQGGETQYFGPGTRLLVL.

V usage is TRBV29-1 and J usage is TRBJ2-5, with 9 bases that match TRBD1. This CDR3 comprises 13 residues. Germline lookup yields CDR1 SQVTM and CDR2 ANQGSEA. With V trimmed by 7 bases and J by 4 bases, 7 bases remained unmatched. CDR3 coding DNA: TGCAGCGCCGAACAGGGGGCTGGAGAGACCCAGTACTTC. Translated, it gives CSAEQGAGETQYF.

This chain uses TRBV7-9 with TRBJ1-4, with D possibly matching TRBD1 (6 bases). CDR3 length: 13 amino acids. CDR1 and CDR2 from the germline V gene are SEHNR and FQNEAQ (reference sequence). Trimming pared 4 bases from V and 12 bases from J, leaving 15 bases between. The CDR3 DNA reads TGTGCCAGCAGCTACCGACAGGAACAGGAACTGTTTTTT. It encodes CASSYRQEQELFF.

J is TRBJ1-5 and V is TRBV5-5; D perhaps matches TRBD1 (5 bases). In germline, CDR1 is SGHKS, CDR2 YYEKEE (reference sequence). Trimming removed 2 bases from V and 7 bases from J, with 16 bases in between. This CDR3 spans 15 amino acids. Here the CDR3 reads CASSFGTRGLQPQHF. As DNA, the CDR3 is TGTGCCAGCAGCTTCGGCACACGGGGGTTGCAGCCCCAGCATTTT.

To note about this clone: One junction end disagrees with the germline gene, perhaps due to a read error. This chain connects TRBV6-5 to TRBJ1-1; D gene uncertain. The CDR3 contains 9 residues. Germline assignment: CDR1 MNHEY and CDR2 SVGAGI. CDR3 region: CATGFPVIF. In DNA, the CDR3 is TGTGCCACCGGGTTTCCAGTAATCTTT.

The chain couples TRBV21-1 to TRBJ2-3; the table's D call of TRBD2 was not tested on the DNA. TRBV21-1 is labeled a pseudogene. CDR3 length: 17 amino acids. CDR3 protein: CASSPQLAGESTDTQYF. Written as DNA, the CDR3 is TGTGCCAGCAGCCCTCAATTGGCGGGGGAGAGCACAGATACGCAGTATTTT.

The chain has TRBV9 and TRBJ2-2, with D perhaps TRBD1 (6 bases). The CDR3 runs to 15 residues. Germline CDR1 and CDR2: SGDLS and YYNGEE. V was trimmed by 1 base and J by 8 bases, leaving 15 bases between them. The CDR3 region has the DNA TGTGCCAGCAGCGTAAGGGGGAAGCGAGAGGGGGAGCTGTTTTTT. Protein sequence: CASSVRGKREGELFF. Full variable domain (outside the CDR3, taken from reference TRBV9 and TRBJ2-2): DSGVTQTPKHLITATGQRVTLRCSPRSGDLSVYWYQQSLDQGLQFLIQYYNGEERAKGNILERFSAQQFPDLHSELNLSSLELGDSALYFCASSVRGKREGELFFGEGSRLTVL.

The chain recombines TRBV21-1 with TRBJ1-2; TRBD1 is the table's D call, not checked against the DNA. TRBV21-1 is a listed pseudogene. The CDR3 covers 13 residues. The CDR3 sequence: CASDPGQGYGYTF. The CDR3 region has the DNA TGTGCCAGCGACCCGGGACAGGGATATGGCTACACCTTC.

The chain uses TRBV7-2 and TRBJ2-3; D is ambiguous. Germline CDR1 SGHTA, CDR2 FQGNSA. The CDR3 covers 17 residues. The V gene lost 1 base and the J gene lost 0 bases, with 14 bases spanning the gap. This chain's CDR3 is CASSLGLKLTSTDTQYF. As DNA, the CDR3 is TGTGCCAGCAGCTTAGGACTCAAGTTAACTAGCACAGATACGCAGTATTTT.

A note on this clone: Mismatch with germline at one junction end may stem from a read error. The chain employs TRBV7-7 and TRBJ2-5; 12 bases match TRBD2. The CDR3 length is 13 residues. Germline CDR1 SSHAT, CDR2 FNYEAQ (reference sequence). CDR3 nucleotides: TGCGCTACTAGCGGGGGGAATAAAGAGACCCAGTACTTC. Its protein product is CATSGGNKETQYF. Full variable domain (remainder filled in from reference TRBV7-7 and TRBJ2-5): GAGVSQSPRYKVTKRGQDVTLRCDPISSHATLYWYQQALGQGPEFLTYFNYEAQPDKSGLPSDRFSAERPEGSISTLTIQRTEQRDSAMYRCATSGGNKETQYFGPGTRLLVL.

The rearrangement links TRBV13 to TRBJ2-1; possible D gene TRBD2, 7 bases. Trimming cost V 5 bases and J 6 bases, with 17 bases left between them. CDR1 and CDR2 (germline): PRHDT, FYEKMQ (reference sequence). The CDR3 totals 15 residues. This CDR3 is CASSLEGEGFNEQFF. DNA for the CDR3: TGTGCCAGCAGCCTTGAGGGGGAGGGCTTCAATGAGCAGTTCTTC. The whole variable domain, filled in from reference TRBV13 and TRBJ2-1, reads AAGVIQSPRHLIKEKRETATLKCYPIPRHDTVYWYQQGPGQDPQFLISFYEKMQSDKGSIPDRFSAQQFSDYHSELNMSSLELGDSALYFCASSLEGEGFNEQFFGPGTRLTVL.

V is TRBV27 and J is TRBJ2-2; TRBD1 matches at 9 bases. The CDR3 totals 14 residues. V lost 4 bases, J lost 4 bases, and 1 base stayed unmatched. CDR1 and CDR2 (germline): MNHEY, SMNVEV (reference sequence). The CDR3 reads CASSYRGRTGELFF. The CDR3 DNA reads TGTGCCAGCAGTTACAGGGGGCGCACCGGGGAGCTGTTTTTT.

This rearrangement joins TRBV15 to TRBJ2-2, with TRBD1 matching over 8 bases. Trimming cost V 5 bases and J 7 bases; bases outside gene matches: 6. The CDR3 totals 14 residues. Germline V gives CDR1 LNHNV, CDR2 YYDKDF (reference sequence). The CDR3 loop is CATSETGVDGELFF. The CDR3 coding sequence is TGTGCCACCAGCGAGACAGGGGTGGACGGGGAGCTGTTTTTT.